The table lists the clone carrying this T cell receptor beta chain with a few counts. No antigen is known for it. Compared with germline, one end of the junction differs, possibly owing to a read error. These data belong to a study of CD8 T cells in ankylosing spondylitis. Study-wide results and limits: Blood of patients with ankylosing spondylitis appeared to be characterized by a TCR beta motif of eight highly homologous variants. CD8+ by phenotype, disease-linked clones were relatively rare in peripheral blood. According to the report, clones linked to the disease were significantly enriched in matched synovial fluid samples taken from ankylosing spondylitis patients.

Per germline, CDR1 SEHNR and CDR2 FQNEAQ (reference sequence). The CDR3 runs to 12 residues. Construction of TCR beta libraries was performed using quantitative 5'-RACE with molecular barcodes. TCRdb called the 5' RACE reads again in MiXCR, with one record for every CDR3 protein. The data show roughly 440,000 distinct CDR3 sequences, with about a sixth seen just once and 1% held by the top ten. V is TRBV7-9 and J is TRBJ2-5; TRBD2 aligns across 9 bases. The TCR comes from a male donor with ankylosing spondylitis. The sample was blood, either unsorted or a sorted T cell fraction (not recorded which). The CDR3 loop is CASSLPLAGPFF. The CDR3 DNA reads TGTGCCAGCAGCTTACCACTAGCGGGCCCCTTCTTC. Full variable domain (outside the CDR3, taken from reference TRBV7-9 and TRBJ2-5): DTGVSQNPRHKITKRGQNVTFRCDPISEHNRLYWYRQTLGQGPEFLTYFQNEAQLEKSRLLSDRFSAERPKGSFSTLEIQRTEQGDSAMYLCASSLPLAGPFFGPGTRLLVL.